The 32 T cell receptor beta chains listed next were all sequenced from one sample in a study of T cells after yellow fever vaccination. Using its own MiXCR run on the 5' RACE reads, TCRdb lists one record per CDR3 protein. The sample includes about 310,000 distinct CDR3 sequences, around 3.9% seen only once; the top ten take 20% to 25%. Material: PBMCs, obtained on the day of the yellow fever booster vaccination. The source is a man between 18 and 29 years old who received the YFV17D yellow fever vaccine.

Comment on this clonotype: One base away lies a much larger clone, so this may be a sequencing read error. The rearrangement joins TRBV27 to TRBJ2-5, with D tentatively TRBD1 (6 bases). The CDR3 consists of 14 residues. Germline lookup yields CDR1 MNHEY and CDR2 SMNVEV (reference sequence). The CDR3 is CASSRPGVGETKYF. The CDR3 DNA reads TGTGCCAGCAGTCGTCCAGGGGTGGGTGAGACCAAGTACTTC.

V gene TRBV24-1 combines with J gene TRBJ1-5; D is unresolved. V dropped 5 bases and J dropped 1 base, with 5 bases sitting between them. Germline V gene lookup returns CDR1 KGHDR and CDR2 SFDVKD. This CDR3 has 13 residues. CDR3 coding DNA: TGTGCCACCAGTGCATGGAGCAATCAGCCCCAGCATTTT. It codes for CATSAWSNQPQHF.

This clonotype was picked up a small number of times. The chain employs TRBV5-1 and TRBJ1-6; D unclear. The CDR3 is 14 amino acids. Trimming removed 4 bases at V and 10 bases at J, with 15 bases between. CDR1 is SGHRS and CDR2 is YFSETQ in the germline V gene. CDR3 in DNA: TGCGCCAGCAGCCCCGCGATGGGGAACTCACCCCTCCACTTT. Its translation: CASSPAMGNSPLHF.

A few counts support this clonotype. V is TRBV27 and J is TRBJ2-2; no reliable D call. The V end lost 8 bases, the J end lost 8 bases, and 15 bases lay between the germline ends. Germline CDR1 is MNHEY and CDR2 is SMNVEV (reference sequence). This CDR3 has 13 residues. Here the CDR3 reads CASQRPGWGELFF. The CDR3 DNA sequence: TGTGCCAGCCAACGGCCTGGGTGGGGGGAGCTGTTTTTT.

This clonotype has only a few counts. The chain recombines TRBV5-5 with TRBJ2-7; D may match TRBD1 or TRBD2 (6 bases each). Trimming shortened V by 4 bases and J by 2 bases, and 13 bases separated the two germline ends. Germline CDR1 is SGHKS and CDR2 is YYEKEE (reference sequence). The CDR3 length is 14 residues. The CDR3 DNA follows: TGTGCCAGCAGCCCCGGGGGCGGGGCCTACGAGCAGTACTTC. Encoded protein: CASSPGGGAYEQYF.

J is TRBJ2-5 and V is TRBV3-1; D possibly corresponds to TRBD2 (6 bases). The CDR3 has 15 amino acids. CDR1 is LGHDT, CDR2 YNNKEL, per germline (reference sequence). With 0 bases removed from V and 5 bases from J, the gap between germline ends came to 13 bases. CDR3 sequence reads: CASSQDRRDRETQYF. As DNA, the CDR3 is TGTGCCAGCAGCCAAGATCGGCGGGATCGGGAGACCCAGTACTTC.

The chain links TRBV29-1 to TRBJ2-7, with 11 nucleotides matching TRBD1. The V segment lost 4 bases and the J segment 0 bases; nucleotides outside the gene matches: 2. The CDR3 is 14 residues long. Germline-derived CDR1 and CDR2 are SQVTM and ANQGSEA. The CDR3 DNA reads TGCAGCGTTGGGGACAGGGGGGACTCCTACGAGCAGTACTTC. Translating gives CSVGDRGDSYEQYF.

The chain links TRBV6-5 to TRBJ2-7; 8 bases line up with TRBD1. The germline V gene encodes CDR1 MNHEY and CDR2 SVGAGI. Trimming at V came to 6 bases and at J to 3 bases, leaving 7 bases not matched to a gene. The CDR3 is made up of 14 amino acids. Written as DNA, the CDR3 is TGTGCCAGCAGCTTAGGGGACAGGAACTACGAGCAGTACTTC. This encodes CASSLGDRNYEQYF.

The table lists this clonotype with a few counts. This chain links TRBV5-1 with TRBJ1-1; TRBD1 matches 8 bases. The CDR3 totals 13 residues. V lost 0 bases and J lost 8; bases outside the gene matches: 3. Germline V gene lookup returns CDR1 SGHRS and CDR2 YFSETQ. The CDR3 sequence is CASSLDWDREAFF. The CDR3 bases are TGCGCCAGCAGCTTGGATTGGGACAGGGAAGCTTTCTTT.

This clonotype was recorded at least ten times. This chain connects TRBV7-3 to TRBJ2-1; 11 bases agree with TRBD1. The germline V gene has CDR1 SGHTA and CDR2 FQGTGA. With V trimmed by 9 bases and J by 8 bases, 12 bases remained unmatched. This CDR3 is built from 15 residues. The CDR3 sequence: CASSMDRGLFDEQFF. The CDR3 nucleotides read TGTGCCAGTAGCATGGACAGGGGGCTTTTCGATGAGCAGTTCTTC.

The V gene is TRBV10-2, the J gene TRBJ2-5; 14 bases are shared with TRBD2. From germline, CDR1 is WSHSY and CDR2 SAAADI. The CDR3 contains 15 residues. Unmatched junction bases numbered 5, after V lost 7 bases and J lost 4 bases. CDR3 amino acids: CASTGLAGGSETQYF. The CDR3 nucleotides read TGCGCCAGCACCGGACTAGCGGGGGGCTCAGAGACCCAGTACTTC.

This clonotype was counted ten times or more. The rearrangement joins TRBV7-8 to TRBJ1-5; 7 nucleotides match TRBD1. In germline, CDR1 is SGHVS, CDR2 FQNEAQ. With 2 bases clipped from V and 5 bases from J, the junction kept 15 bases outside the gene matches. There are 18 residues in the CDR3. CDR3: CASSLWDRGRRPDQPQHF. The CDR3 DNA reads TGTGCCAGCAGCTTATGGGATAGGGGGCGTCGACCCGATCAGCCCCAGCATTTT.

V and J are TRBV20-1 and TRBJ2-3; maybe TRBD2 (5 bases). The CDR3 is made up of 11 amino acids. Germline CDR1 and CDR2: DFQATT and SNEGSKA (reference sequence). The V and J ends lost 6 bases and 11 bases respectively, with 15 bases between them. The CDR3 coding sequence is TGCAGTGCGAGCCACATCCGGGGGCAGTATTTT. This sequence encodes CSASHIRGQYF.

A word on this clonotype: The junction departs from germline at one end; a sequencing error may be responsible. The V and J genes are TRBV13 and TRBJ2-7; D could derive from TRBD1 or TRBD2 (5 bases each). Germline CDR1 and CDR2: PRHDT and FYEKMQ (reference sequence). CDR3 size: 12 residues. CDR3 sequence (DNA): TGTGCCAGCAGCCTAGGGACGGCGGGGCAGTACTTC. Its protein is CASSLGTAGQYF.

The chain carries TRBV7-2 and TRBJ2-5; TRBD1 aligns across 8 bases. The CDR3 contains 16 residues. J gave up 7 bases and V 1 base, and 11 bases lay outside the gene matches. Germline V gene data show CDR1 as SGHTA and CDR2 as FQGNSA. The CDR3 region has the DNA TGTGCCAGCAGCTTAGGGGCCGGGACAGGTCCAAGGACCCAGTACTTC. Its protein product is CASSLGAGTGPRTQYF.

This clonotype was detected ten times or more. The rearrangement joins TRBV5-8 to TRBJ1-2, with D tentatively TRBD1 (5 bases). Deletions cut 9 bases from V and 5 bases from J, with 20 bases between. The CDR3 length is 14 residues. Germline V gives CDR1 SGHTS, CDR2 YDEGEE. The CDR3 sequence is CATTGTRAGYGYTF. The DNA of the CDR3 is TGTGCCACCACCGGGACTCGGGCAGGGTATGGCTACACCTTC.

This clonotype was seen repeatedly, ten times or more. V and J are TRBV11-2 and TRBJ2-5; 12 nucleotides match TRBD2. The V and J ends lost 4 bases and 4 bases, in that order; junction bases with no gene match: 4. The length of the CDR3 is 15 residues. Germline loops: CDR1 SGHAT, CDR2 FQNNGV. The CDR3 loop reads CASSSATSGGETQYF. The DNA for the CDR3 is TGTGCCAGCAGCTCTGCGACTAGCGGGGGAGAGACCCAGTACTTC.

This clonotype was counted many times. This chain uses TRBV20-1 with TRBJ1-5; D might be TRBD1 (5 bases). Trimming took 1 base from V and 3 from J, leaving 7 bases between them. Germline values: CDR1 DFQATT, CDR2 SNEGSKA (reference sequence). The CDR3 has 13 residues. The chain's CDR3 is CSARGQTNQPQHF. In DNA form, the CDR3 reads TGCAGTGCTAGAGGACAGACCAATCAGCCCCAGCATTTT.

The chain employs TRBV6-5 and TRBJ2-7, with TRBD2 identical over 10 bases. Germline V gene lookup returns CDR1 MNHEY and CDR2 SVGAGI. Germline trimming cut 0 bases from V and 3 bases from J; bases unmatched to any gene: 2. This CDR3 has 15 residues. CDR3 coding DNA: TGTGCCAGCAGTTACTCGGCTAGCGGGGGCTACGAGCAGTACGTC. It translates to CASSYSASGGYEQYV.

J is TRBJ2-3 and V is TRBV19; possible D gene TRBD2, 6 bases. This CDR3 has 15 amino acids. Germline V gives CDR1 LNHDA, CDR2 SQIVND (reference sequence). V lost 5 bases and J lost 3, with 15 bases in between. The CDR3 DNA reads as TGTGCCAGTAGTGAGGAGGGTTATTTTACAGATACGCAGTATTTT. It encodes CASSEEGYFTDTQYF. Complete variable domain (other parts from reference TRBV19 and TRBJ2-3): DGGITQSPKYLFRKEGQNVTLSCEQNLNHDAMYWYRQDPGQGLRLIYYSQIVNDFQKGDIAEGYSVSREKKESFPLTVTSAQKNPTAFYLCASSEEGYFTDTQYFGPGTRLTVL.

The chain is built from TRBV6-2 or TRBV6-3 and TRBJ2-6; D may be TRBD2 (6 bases). The germline CDR1 and CDR2 sequences are MNHEY and SVGEGT. The CDR3 covers 15 residues. V was shortened by 6 bases and J by 0 bases, with 9 bases between the two germline ends. CDR3 amino acids: CASSGGTSGANVLTF. Here the CDR3 DNA reads TGTGCCAGCAGCGGGGGTACCTCTGGGGCCAACGTCCTGACTTTC.

In its sample, this clonotype was seen a few times. A junction boundary mismatches the germline segment, possibly from a read error. The rearrangement links TRBV5-4 to TRBJ2-2; D is unresolved. In germline, CDR1 is SGHNT, CDR2 YYREEE (reference sequence). CDR3 length: 15 residues. CDR3 sequence: CASSLTSLNSGELFF. CDR3 sequence (DNA): TGTGCCAGCAGCTTGACCTCTTTGAACTCCGGGGAGCTGTTTTTT.

The table lists this clonotype with many counts. V usage is TRBV20-1 and J usage is TRBJ2-3; 8 bases are shared with TRBD2. V gave up 4 bases and J gave up 0 bases; unmatched junction bases: 9. From germline, CDR1 is DFQATT and CDR2 SNEGSKA (reference sequence). This CDR3 has 16 amino acids. The CDR3 DNA reads TGCAGTGCTAACGGGGGGGCCAGGTTTAGCACAGATACGCAGTATTTT. Its protein product is CSANGGARFSTDTQYF.

This clonotype was seen repeatedly, ten times or more. The chain carries TRBV5-1 and TRBJ2-7; D may be TRBD1 (5 bases). Per germline, CDR1 SGHRS and CDR2 YFSETQ. V lost 1 base to trimming and J lost 2 bases, with 10 bases between them. There are 14 residues in the CDR3. The CDR3 reads CASSLQGGPYEQYV. As DNA, the CDR3 is TGCGCCAGCAGCTTGCAGGGCGGCCCCTACGAGCAGTACGTC.

V usage is TRBV11-2 and J usage is TRBJ2-2; 8 bases fit TRBD1. Looked up from germline, CDR1 is SGHAT and CDR2 is FQNNGV. The length of the CDR3 is 20 residues. The trim removed 0 bases at V and 6 bases at J, leaving 18 bases unmatched. CDR3 sequence: CASSLDPRTGLAAGAGELFF. The CDR3 DNA is TGTGCCAGCAGCTTAGATCCCCGGACAGGGTTAGCCGCAGGAGCCGGGGAGCTGTTTTTT. The full variable domain, rest sourced from reference TRBV11-2 and TRBJ2-2, is EAGVAQSPRYKIIEKRQSVAFWCNPISGHATLYWYQQILGQGPKLLIQFQNNGVVDDSQLPKDRFSAERLKGVDSTLKIQPAKLEDSAVYLCASSLDPRTGLAAGAGELFFGEGSRLTVL.

This clonotype was counted between two and nine times. The chain couples TRBV6-2 or TRBV6-3 to TRBJ1-4; D possibly corresponds to TRBD1 (6 bases). This CDR3 is built from 15 residues. Trimming removed 2 bases from V and 0 bases from J, with 7 bases in between. Germline assignment: CDR1 MNHEY and CDR2 SVGEGT. The CDR3 region has the DNA TGTGCCAGCAGTTACCGACAGGCAACTAATGAAAAACTGTTTTTT. Translation: CASSYRQATNEKLFF.

At least ten counts were recorded for this clonotype. The V call is TRBV20-1, the J call TRBJ2-2; 11 bases map to TRBD2. V lost 0 bases and J lost 3; bases outside the gene matches: 3. This CDR3 is built from 16 residues. Germline V lookup: CDR1 DFQATT, CDR2 SNEGSKA (reference sequence). This CDR3 is CSARDPSGGHTGELFF. The CDR3 DNA is TGCAGTGCTAGAGATCCTAGCGGGGGGCACACCGGGGAGCTGTTTTTT.

This clonotype has only a few counts. Here the CDR3 reads CASTPAAGVRTEAFF. As DNA, the CDR3 is TGCGCCAGCACTCCGGCGGCAGGGGTGAGGACTGAAGCTTTCTTT. The chain combines TRBV5-1 with TRBJ1-1; D is perhaps TRBD1 (6 bases). CDR1 and CDR2 from the germline V gene are SGHRS and YFSETQ. The CDR3 consists of 15 residues. With 6 bases removed from V and 5 bases from J, the gap between germline ends came to 20 bases.

This clonotype came up many times. This chain connects TRBV7-9 to TRBJ2-5, with a weak D call TRBD1 (5 bases). Germline values: CDR1 SEHNR, CDR2 FQNEAQ (reference sequence). The CDR3 is made up of 15 amino acids. Trimming took off 1 base at V and 1 base at J, with 10 bases between the two ends. The CDR3 bases are TGTGCCAGCAGCTTAGGCCAGGGCCTCCAAGAGACCCAGTACTTC. It is translated as CASSLGQGLQETQYF.

In its sample, this clonotype was seen a few times. The CDR3 DNA is TGTGCCAGCAGCTTATCACCGAGGGATAATGAAAAACTGTTTTTT. Protein sequence: CASSLSPRDNEKLFF. This chain uses TRBV7-2 with TRBJ1-4; D is uncertain. From germline, CDR1 is SGHTA and CDR2 FQGNSA. Trimming removed 2 bases from V and 4 bases from J, with 11 bases in between. The CDR3 covers 15 residues.

This clonotype was seen ten or more times. J is TRBJ2-2 and V is TRBV5-1; TRBD1 matches at 9 bases. Germline V gene lookup returns CDR1 SGHRS and CDR2 YFSETQ. J was trimmed by 7 bases and V by 4 bases; bases with no gene match: 8. The CDR3 covers 15 residues. CDR3 region: CASSASGQGGGELFF. CDR3 nucleotide sequence: TGCGCCAGCAGCGCATCGGGACAGGGCGGCGGGGAGCTGTTTTTT.

The rearrangement uses TRBV5-1 and TRBJ1-2; unclear D gene. Germline V gene sequence: CDR1 SGHRS, CDR2 YFSETQ. The CDR3 is 12 amino acids. Trimming removed 2 bases at V and 8 bases at J, with 10 bases between. The CDR3 loop reads CASSFRAGGYTF. DNA of the CDR3: TGCGCCAGCAGCTTTCGCGCGGGAGGCTACACCTTC.